Only a few counts were recorded for the clone carrying this TCR beta chain. What it binds is not known. This record comes from a study of T-cell memory formation after mild COVID-19. General study findings and limits: Clones that contracted from day 15 to 85 had balanced CD4/CD8; later expanders were CD4+ biased. Specificity for SARS-CoV-2 was not confirmed among the second-wave clones peaking on day 37. Contracting CD4+ clones lay largely in CM and EM, with CD8+ ones residing in EMRA.

TCRdb reprocessed the 5' RACE reads with MiXCR, giving one entry per CDR3 protein. The sample has some 160,000 distinct CDR3 sequences; 25% to 40% are singletons. Sequencing input: PBMCs or a T cell subset sorted from them (not recorded which). This TCR was sampled from an adult woman who had mild COVID-19 (a few samples of this study predate the infection). Cell type and time point are not known.

CDR3 residues: CASSQVTDLNTEAFF. Written as DNA, the CDR3 is TGTGCCAGCAGCCAAGTTACAGACCTGAACACTGAAGCTTTCTTT. The chain links TRBV4-2 to TRBJ1-1, with no clear D. CDR3 size: 15 residues. In germline, CDR1 is LGHNA, CDR2 YNFKEQ. Deletions cut 1 base from V and 0 bases from J, with 9 bases between.